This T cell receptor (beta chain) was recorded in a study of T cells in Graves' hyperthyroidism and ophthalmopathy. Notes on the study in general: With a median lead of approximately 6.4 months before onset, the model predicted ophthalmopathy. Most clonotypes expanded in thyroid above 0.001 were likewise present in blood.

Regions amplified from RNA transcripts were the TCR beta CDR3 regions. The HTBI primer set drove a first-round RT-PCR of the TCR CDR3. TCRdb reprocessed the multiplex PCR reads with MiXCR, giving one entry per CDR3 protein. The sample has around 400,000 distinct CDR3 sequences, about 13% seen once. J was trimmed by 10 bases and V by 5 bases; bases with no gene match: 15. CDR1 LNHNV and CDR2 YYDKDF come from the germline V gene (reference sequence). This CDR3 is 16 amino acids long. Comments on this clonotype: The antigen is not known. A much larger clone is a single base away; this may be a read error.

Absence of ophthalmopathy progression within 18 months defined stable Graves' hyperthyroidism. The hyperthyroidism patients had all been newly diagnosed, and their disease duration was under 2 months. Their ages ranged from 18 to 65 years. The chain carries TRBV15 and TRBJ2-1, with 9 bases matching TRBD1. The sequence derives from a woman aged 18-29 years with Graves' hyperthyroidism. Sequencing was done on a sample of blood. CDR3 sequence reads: CATSLRDRAPRYEQFF. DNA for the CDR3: TGTGCCACCAGCCTCCGGGACAGGGCCCCCCGCTACGAGCAGTTCTTC.